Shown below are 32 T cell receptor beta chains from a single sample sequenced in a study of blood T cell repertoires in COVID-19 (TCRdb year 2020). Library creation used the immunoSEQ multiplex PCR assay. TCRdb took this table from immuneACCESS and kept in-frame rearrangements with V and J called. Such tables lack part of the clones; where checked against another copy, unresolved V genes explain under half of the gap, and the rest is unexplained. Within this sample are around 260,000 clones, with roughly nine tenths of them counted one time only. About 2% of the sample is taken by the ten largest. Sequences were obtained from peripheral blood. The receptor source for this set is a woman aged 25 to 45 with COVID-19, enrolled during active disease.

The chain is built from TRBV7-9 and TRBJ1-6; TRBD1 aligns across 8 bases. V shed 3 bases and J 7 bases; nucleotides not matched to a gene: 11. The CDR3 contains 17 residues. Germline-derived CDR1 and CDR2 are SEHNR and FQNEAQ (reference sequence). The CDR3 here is CASSFPPTGAPNSPLHF. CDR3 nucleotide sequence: TGTGCCAGCAGCTTTCCCCCGACAGGGGCCCCGAATTCACCCCTCCACTTT.

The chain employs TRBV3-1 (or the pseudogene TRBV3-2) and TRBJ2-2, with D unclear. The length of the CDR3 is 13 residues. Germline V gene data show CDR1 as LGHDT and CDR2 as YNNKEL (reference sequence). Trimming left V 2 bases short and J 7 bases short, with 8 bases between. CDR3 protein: CASSQIRSGELFF. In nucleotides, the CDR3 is TGTGCCAGCAGCCAAATTAGGAGCGGGGAGCTGTTTTTT.

In DNA form, the CDR3 reads TGTGCCAGCAGCTTGGAGGTGACTAGCTCCGGGGAGCTGTTTTTT. It is translated as CASSLEVTSSGELFF. This chain connects TRBV5-4 to TRBJ2-2; TRBD2 aligns across 7 bases. Trimming removed 0 bases from V and 6 bases from J; junction bases left unmatched: 5. This CDR3 is 15 amino acids long. The germline V gene has CDR1 SGHNT and CDR2 YYREEE (reference sequence).

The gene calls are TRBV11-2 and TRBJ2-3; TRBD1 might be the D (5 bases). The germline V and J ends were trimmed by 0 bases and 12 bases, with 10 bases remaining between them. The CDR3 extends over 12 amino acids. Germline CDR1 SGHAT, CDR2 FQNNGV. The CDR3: CASSLEQAVQYF. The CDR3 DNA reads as TGTGCCAGCAGCTTAGAACAGGCTGTCCAGTATTTT.

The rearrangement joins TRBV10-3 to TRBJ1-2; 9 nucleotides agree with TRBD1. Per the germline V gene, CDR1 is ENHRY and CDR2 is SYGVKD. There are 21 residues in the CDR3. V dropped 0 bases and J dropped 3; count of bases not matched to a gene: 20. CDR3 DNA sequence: TGTGCCATCAGTGAGTCGAAAGGGGACCGGGACAGGGACTATTCGGACTATGGCTACACCTTC. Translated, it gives CAISESKGDRDRDYSDYGYTF.

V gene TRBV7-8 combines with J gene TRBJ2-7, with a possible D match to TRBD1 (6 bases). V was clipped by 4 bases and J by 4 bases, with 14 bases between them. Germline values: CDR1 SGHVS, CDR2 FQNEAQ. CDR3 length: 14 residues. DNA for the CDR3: TGTGCCAGCAGCTCCACAGGGATTTCTTACGAGCAGTACTTC. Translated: CASSSTGISYEQYF.

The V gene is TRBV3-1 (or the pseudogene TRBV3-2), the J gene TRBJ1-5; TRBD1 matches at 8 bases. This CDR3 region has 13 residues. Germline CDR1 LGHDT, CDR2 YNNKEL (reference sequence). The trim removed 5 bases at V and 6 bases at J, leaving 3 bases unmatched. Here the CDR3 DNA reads TGTGCCAGCAGCGGACAGGGTACTCAGCCCCAGCATTTT. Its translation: CASSGQGTQPQHF.

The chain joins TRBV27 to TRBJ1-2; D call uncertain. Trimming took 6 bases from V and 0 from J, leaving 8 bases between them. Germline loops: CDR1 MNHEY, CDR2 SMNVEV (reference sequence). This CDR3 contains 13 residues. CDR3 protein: CASRESSNYGYTF. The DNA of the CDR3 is TGTGCCAGCAGAGAAAGCTCTAACTATGGCTACACCTTC.

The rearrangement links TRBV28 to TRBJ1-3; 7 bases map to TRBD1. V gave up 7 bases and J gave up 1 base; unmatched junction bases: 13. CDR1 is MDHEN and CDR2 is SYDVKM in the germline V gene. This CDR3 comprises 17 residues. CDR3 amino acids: CASTPGTDFLSGNTIYF. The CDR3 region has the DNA TGTGCCAGCACCCCCGGGACAGATTTTCTTTCTGGAAACACCATATATTTT. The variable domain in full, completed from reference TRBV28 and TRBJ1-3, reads DVKVTQSSRYLVKRTGEKVFLECVQDMDHENMFWYRQDPGLGLRLIYFSYDVKMKEKGDIPEGYSVSREKKERFSLILESASTNQTSMYLCASTPGTDFLSGNTIYFGEGSWLTVV.

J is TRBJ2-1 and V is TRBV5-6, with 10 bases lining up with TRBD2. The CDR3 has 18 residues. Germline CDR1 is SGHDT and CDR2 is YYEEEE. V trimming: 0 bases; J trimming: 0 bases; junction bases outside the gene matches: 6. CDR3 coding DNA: TGTGCCAGCAGCTTGGGGGCTAGCGGGAGTACCTCCTACAATGAGCAGTTCTTC. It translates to CASSLGASGSTSYNEQFF.

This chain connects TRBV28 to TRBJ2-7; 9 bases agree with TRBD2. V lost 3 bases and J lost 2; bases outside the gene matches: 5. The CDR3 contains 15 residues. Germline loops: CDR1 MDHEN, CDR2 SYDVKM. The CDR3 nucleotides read TGTGCCAGCAGTTTTCCGGCTAGCGGGACCTACGAGCAGTACTTC. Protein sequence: CASSFPASGTYEQYF.

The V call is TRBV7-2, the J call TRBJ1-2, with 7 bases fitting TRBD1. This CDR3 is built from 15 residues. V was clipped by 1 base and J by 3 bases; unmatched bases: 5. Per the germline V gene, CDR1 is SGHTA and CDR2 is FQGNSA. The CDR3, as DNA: TGTGCCAGCAGCTTAGTCGGAGGGGGCTACTATGGCTACACCTTC. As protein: CASSLVGGGYYGYTF.

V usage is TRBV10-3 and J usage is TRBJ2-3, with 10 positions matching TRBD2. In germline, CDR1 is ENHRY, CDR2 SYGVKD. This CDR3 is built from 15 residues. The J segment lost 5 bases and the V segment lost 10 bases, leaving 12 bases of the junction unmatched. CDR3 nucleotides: TGTGCCACCGTCCCTAGCGGGAGTTCGGGAGATACGCAGTATTTT. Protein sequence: CATVPSGSSGDTQYF.

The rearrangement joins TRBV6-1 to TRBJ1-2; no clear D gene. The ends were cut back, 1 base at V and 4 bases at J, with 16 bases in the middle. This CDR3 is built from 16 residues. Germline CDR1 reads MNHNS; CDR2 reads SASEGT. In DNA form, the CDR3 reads TGTGCCAGCAGTGAAGGGAGCCTCGGGGTGGGCTATGGCTACACCTTC. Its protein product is CASSEGSLGVGYGYTF.

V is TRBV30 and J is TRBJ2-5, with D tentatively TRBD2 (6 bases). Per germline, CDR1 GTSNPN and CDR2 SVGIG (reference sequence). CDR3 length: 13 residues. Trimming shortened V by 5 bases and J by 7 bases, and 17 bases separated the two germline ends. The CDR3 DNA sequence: TGTGCCTGGGGCGGACTATCGGGGATGACCCAGTACTTC. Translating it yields CAWGGLSGMTQYF.

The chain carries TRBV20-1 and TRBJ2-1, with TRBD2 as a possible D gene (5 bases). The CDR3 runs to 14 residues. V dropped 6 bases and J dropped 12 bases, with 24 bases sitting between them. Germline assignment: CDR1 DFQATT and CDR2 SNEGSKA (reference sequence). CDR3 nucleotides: TGCAGTGCCAGTAGTTATGGTCTCGCGGGCTGGCAGTTCTTC. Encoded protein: CSASSYGLAGWQFF.

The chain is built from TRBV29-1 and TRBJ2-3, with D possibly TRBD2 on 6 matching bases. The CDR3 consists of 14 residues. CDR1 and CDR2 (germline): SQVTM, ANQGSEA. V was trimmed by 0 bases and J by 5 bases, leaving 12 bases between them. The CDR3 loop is CSVEEAGGEDTQYF. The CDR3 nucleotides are TGCAGCGTTGAAGAAGCCGGGGGAGAAGATACGCAGTATTTT.

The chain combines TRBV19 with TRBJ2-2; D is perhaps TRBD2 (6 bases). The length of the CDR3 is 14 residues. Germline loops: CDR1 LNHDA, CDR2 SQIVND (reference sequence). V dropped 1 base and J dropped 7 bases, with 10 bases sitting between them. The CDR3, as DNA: TGTGCCAGTAGTATAGTTAGCGGAAGCGGGGAGCTGTTTTTT. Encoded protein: CASSIVSGSGELFF. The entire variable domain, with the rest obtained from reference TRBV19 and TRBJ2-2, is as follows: DGGITQSPKYLFRKEGQNVTLSCEQNLNHDAMYWYRQDPGQGLRLIYYSQIVNDFQKGDIAEGYSVSREKKESFPLTVTSAQKNPTAFYLCASSIVSGSGELFFGEGSRLTVL.

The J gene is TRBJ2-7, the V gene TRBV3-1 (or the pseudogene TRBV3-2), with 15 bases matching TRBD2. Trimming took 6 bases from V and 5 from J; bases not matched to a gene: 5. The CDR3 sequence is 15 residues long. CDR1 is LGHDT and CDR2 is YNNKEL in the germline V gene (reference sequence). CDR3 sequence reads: CASRGLAGGTHEQYF. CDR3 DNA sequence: TGTGCCAGCAGGGGACTAGCGGGAGGAACCCACGAGCAGTACTTC.

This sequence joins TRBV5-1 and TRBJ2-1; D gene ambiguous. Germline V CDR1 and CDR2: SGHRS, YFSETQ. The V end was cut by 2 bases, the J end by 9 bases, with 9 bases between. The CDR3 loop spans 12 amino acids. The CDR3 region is CASSFDGFEQFF. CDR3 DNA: TGCGCCAGCAGCTTTGACGGGTTTGAGCAGTTCTTC.

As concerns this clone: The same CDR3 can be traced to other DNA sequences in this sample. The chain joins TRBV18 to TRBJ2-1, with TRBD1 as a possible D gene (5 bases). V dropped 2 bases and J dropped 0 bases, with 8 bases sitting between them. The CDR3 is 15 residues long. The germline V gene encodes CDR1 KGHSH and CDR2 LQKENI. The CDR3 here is CASSPDRSSYNEQFF. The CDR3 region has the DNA TGTGCCAGCTCACCAGACAGATCCTCCTACAATGAGCAGTTCTTC.

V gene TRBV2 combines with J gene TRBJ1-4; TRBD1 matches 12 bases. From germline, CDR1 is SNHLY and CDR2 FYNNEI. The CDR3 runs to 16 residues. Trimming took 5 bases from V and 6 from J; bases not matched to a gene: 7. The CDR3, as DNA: TGTGCCAGCAGTCGGGACAGGGGGCGAAGTGATGAAAAACTGTTTTTT. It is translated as CASSRDRGRSDEKLFF.

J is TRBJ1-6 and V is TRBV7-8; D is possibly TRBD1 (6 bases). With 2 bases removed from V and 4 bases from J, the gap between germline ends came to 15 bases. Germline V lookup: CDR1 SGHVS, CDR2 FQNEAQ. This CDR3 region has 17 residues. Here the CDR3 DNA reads TGTGCCAGCAGCTTATTGGCAGGGGAACGTTATAATTCACCCCTCCACTTT. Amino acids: CASSLLAGERYNSPLHF.

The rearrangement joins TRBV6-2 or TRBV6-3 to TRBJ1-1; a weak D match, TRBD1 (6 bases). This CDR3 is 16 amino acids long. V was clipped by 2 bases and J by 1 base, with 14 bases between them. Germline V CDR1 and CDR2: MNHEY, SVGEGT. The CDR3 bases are TGTGCCAGCAGTTACCCGTCTGGACAGTCGAACACTGAAGCTTTCTTT. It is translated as CASSYPSGQSNTEAFF.

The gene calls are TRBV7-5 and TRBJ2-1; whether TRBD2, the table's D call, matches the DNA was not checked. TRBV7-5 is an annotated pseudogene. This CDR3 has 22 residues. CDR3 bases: TGTGTCAGAAGCGTCGCCCGATTAGCGGGAGGTTACATTCCTTACTCCTACAATGAGCAGTTCTTC. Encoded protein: CVRSVARLAGGYIPYSYNEQFF.

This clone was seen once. CDR3 nucleotide sequence: TGTGCCAGTAGAAAAGCGGGAGGGCCCGGGGAGCTGTTTTTT. It yields the protein CASRKAGGPGELFF. This chain links TRBV19 with TRBJ2-2; 10 nucleotides line up with TRBD2. After removal of 6 bases from V and 6 bases from J, the junction contained 4 bases not matched to a gene. Germline loops: CDR1 LNHDA, CDR2 SQIVND (reference sequence). CDR3 size: 14 residues.

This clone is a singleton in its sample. CDR3 residues: CASSYSSFWNTEAFF. CDR3 coding DNA: TGTGCCAGCAGTTACTCGAGCTTTTGGAACACTGAAGCTTTCTTT. The chain couples TRBV6-5 to TRBJ1-1; D is uncertain. Germline CDR1 MNHEY, CDR2 SVGAGI. The CDR3 is 15 residues long. Trimming removed 0 bases from V and 1 base from J, with 9 bases in between.

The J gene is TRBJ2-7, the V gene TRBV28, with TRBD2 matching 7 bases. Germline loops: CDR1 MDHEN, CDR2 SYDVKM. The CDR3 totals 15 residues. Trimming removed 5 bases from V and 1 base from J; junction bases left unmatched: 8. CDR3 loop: CASSVSGTISYEQYF. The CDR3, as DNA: TGTGCCAGCAGTGTCTCCGGGACTATATCCTACGAGCAGTACTTC. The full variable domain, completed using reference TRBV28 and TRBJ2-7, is DVKVTQSSRYLVKRTGEKVFLECVQDMDHENMFWYRQDPGLGLRLIYFSYDVKMKEKGDIPEGYSVSREKKERFSLILESASTNQTSMYLCASSVSGTISYEQYFGPGTRLTVT.

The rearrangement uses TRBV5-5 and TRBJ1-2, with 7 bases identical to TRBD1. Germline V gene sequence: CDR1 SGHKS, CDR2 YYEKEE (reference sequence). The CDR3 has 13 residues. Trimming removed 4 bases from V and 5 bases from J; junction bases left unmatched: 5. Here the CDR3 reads CASSPDRIYGYTF. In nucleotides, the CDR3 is TGTGCCAGCAGCCCGGACAGGATATATGGCTACACCTTC.

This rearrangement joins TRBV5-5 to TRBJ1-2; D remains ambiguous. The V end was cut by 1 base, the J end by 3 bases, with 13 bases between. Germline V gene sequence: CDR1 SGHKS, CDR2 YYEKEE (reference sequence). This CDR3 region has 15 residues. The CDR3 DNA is TGTGCCAGCAGCTTGAGTGGCAGTTCTTACTATGGCTACACCTTC. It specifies CASSLSGSSYYGYTF.

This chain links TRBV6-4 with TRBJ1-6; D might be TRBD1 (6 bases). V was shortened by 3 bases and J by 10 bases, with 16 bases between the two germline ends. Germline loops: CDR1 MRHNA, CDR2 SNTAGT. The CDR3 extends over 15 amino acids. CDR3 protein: CASSETGFEESPLHF. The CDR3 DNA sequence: TGTGCCAGCAGTGAAACAGGGTTTGAGGAATCACCCCTCCACTTT.

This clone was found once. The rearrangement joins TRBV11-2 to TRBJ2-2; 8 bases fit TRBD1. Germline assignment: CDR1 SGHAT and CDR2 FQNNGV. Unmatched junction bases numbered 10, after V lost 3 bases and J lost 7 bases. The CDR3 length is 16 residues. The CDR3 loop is CASSLYRGDQVGELFF. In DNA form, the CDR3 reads TGTGCCAGCAGCTTGTACAGGGGGGACCAGGTCGGGGAGCTGTTTTTT.